One sample yielded the 13 T cell receptor beta chains listed below, sequenced in a study of cytomegalovirus exposure and HLA in healthy donors. PCR amplification relied on 60 Vbeta primers (plus 13 Jbeta primers). Profiling relied on immunoSEQ multiplex PCR, and the TCRdb table lists in-frame clones only, not all of them. The sample holds about 140,000 clones, about 80% seen once. Sequencing was performed on PBMCs. The receptors originated from a woman in her thirties or forties in good health and CMV-seronegative.

This clone was seen more than once but under ten times. The V and J genes are TRBV6-6 and TRBJ1-4; D gene ambiguous. CDR3 length: 15 residues. With 2 bases removed from V and 13 bases from J, the gap between germline ends came to 20 bases. Per germline, CDR1 MNHNY and CDR2 SVGAGI (reference sequence). Here the CDR3 reads CASSYRGRGETPLFF. Written as DNA, the CDR3 is TGTGCCAGCAGTTACCGAGGTCGTGGGGAGACTCCACTGTTTTTT.

V is TRBV29-1 and J is TRBJ2-7; tentatively, D is TRBD2 (5 bases). The CDR3 runs to 12 residues. V lost 4 bases to trimming and J lost 1 base, with 8 bases between them. CDR1 and CDR2 (germline): SQVTM, ANQGSEA. This CDR3 reads CSVGGPSYEQYF. The DNA for the CDR3 is TGCAGCGTTGGAGGGCCATCCTACGAGCAGTACTTC.

This clone has more than one count but fewer than ten. V and J are TRBV6-1 and TRBJ1-4; no reliable D call. V was cut by 2 bases and J by 2 bases, with 12 bases left in between. Germline CDR1 is MNHNS and CDR2 is SASEGT. This CDR3 comprises 16 residues. CDR3 DNA: TGTGCCAGCAGTGAAAGAGGAGCGGGGACTAATGAAAAACTGTTTTTT. This sequence encodes CASSERGAGTNEKLFF.

The genes are TRBV7-3 and TRBJ2-3, with 9 bases lining up with TRBD2. The CDR3 has 15 residues. Germline trimming cut 5 bases from V and 2 bases from J; bases unmatched to any gene: 5. CDR1 SGHTA and CDR2 FQGTGA come from the germline V gene. The CDR3 here is CASSLLAGATDTQYF. CDR3 nucleotide sequence: TGTGCCAGCAGCCTCTTAGCGGGAGCCACAGATACGCAGTATTTT.

The chain joins TRBV28 to TRBJ2-1, with a weak D call TRBD2 (7 bases). Germline V gene data show CDR1 as MDHEN and CDR2 as SYDVKM. Trimming stripped 6 bases from V and 5 bases from J, with 17 bases between. The CDR3 has 15 amino acids. The CDR3 reads CASRNRGGKDNEQFF. The CDR3, as DNA: TGTGCCAGCAGAAATAGGGGGGGGAAGGACAATGAGCAGTTCTTC. Full variable domain (remainder filled in from reference TRBV28 and TRBJ2-1): DVKVTQSSRYLVKRTGEKVFLECVQDMDHENMFWYRQDPGLGLRLIYFSYDVKMKEKGDIPEGYSVSREKKERFSLILESASTNQTSMYLCASRNRGGKDNEQFFGPGTRLTVL.

This chain joins TRBV27 and TRBJ2-3; 9 bases are a match to TRBD2. Losses at the gene ends were 7 bases for V and 1 base for J; bases not matched to a gene: 3. This CDR3 has 14 residues. Germline V CDR1 and CDR2: MNHEY, SMNVEV (reference sequence). The CDR3 protein is CASKASGGTDTQYF. CDR3 bases: TGTGCCAGCAAGGCTAGCGGGGGCACAGATACGCAGTATTTT.

The CDR3 reads CASSPLAGVPSGEQFF. DNA of the CDR3: TGTGCCAGCAGCCCGCTAGCGGGAGTCCCGTCTGGTGAGCAGTTCTTC. The chain uses TRBV7-8 and TRBJ2-1, with 10 bases matching TRBD2. Trimming took 5 bases from V and 9 from J; bases not matched to a gene: 13. The CDR3 consists of 16 residues. Germline loops: CDR1 SGHVS, CDR2 FQNEAQ.

The chain uses TRBV10-3 and TRBJ2-5, with a tentative D call TRBD1 (6 bases). With 6 bases removed from V and 3 bases from J, the gap between germline ends came to 14 bases. Looked up from germline, CDR1 is ENHRY and CDR2 is SYGVKD. The CDR3 is made up of 14 amino acids. DNA for the CDR3: TGTGCCATCAGCCAAACAGGGCAGAAAGAGACCCAGTACTTC. As protein: CAISQTGQKETQYF.

The chain couples TRBV5-1 to TRBJ1-4; no definite D call. Germline V CDR1 and CDR2: SGHRS, YFSETQ. The CDR3 is made up of 14 amino acids. Trimming stripped 1 base from V and 2 bases from J, with 6 bases between. DNA for the CDR3: TGCGCCAGCAGCTTGTCCGGTACTAATGAAAAACTGTTTTTT. Translated, it gives CASSLSGTNEKLFF.

In its sample, this clone was seen once. The genes are TRBV28 and TRBJ1-1, with D maybe TRBD1 (5 bases). CDR3 size: 13 residues. Trimming took 5 bases from V and 7 from J, leaving 14 bases between them. Germline CDR1 and CDR2: MDHEN and SYDVKM. The CDR3 region has the DNA TGTGCCAGCAGTGTCCCGGGACTGGGTGAAGCTTTCTTT. Translating it yields CASSVPGLGEAFF. Using reference TRBV28 and TRBJ1-1 for the parts outside the CDR3, the full variable domain is DVKVTQSSRYLVKRTGEKVFLECVQDMDHENMFWYRQDPGLGLRLIYFSYDVKMKEKGDIPEGYSVSREKKERFSLILESASTNQTSMYLCASSVPGLGEAFFGQGTRLTVV.

In its sample, this clone was seen once. This chain joins TRBV27 and TRBJ2-3; TRBD2 might be the D (6 bases). This CDR3 comprises 16 residues. V was pared by 0 bases and J by 2 bases, with 12 bases between. CDR1 and CDR2 from the germline V gene are MNHEY and SMNVEV (reference sequence). The CDR3 loop is CASSLSVAENTDTQYF. CDR3 in DNA: TGTGCCAGCAGTTTATCGGTAGCGGAGAACACAGATACGCAGTATTTT.

This clone was seen only a few times. The chain recombines TRBV10-2 with TRBJ1-2; no clear D gene. Trimming removed 0 bases from V and 0 bases from J, with 14 bases in between. The V gene's germline CDR1 is WSHSY and CDR2 SAAADI. This CDR3 is 17 amino acids long. The CDR3 is CASSESNEFRANYGYTF. The CDR3 coding sequence is TGCGCCAGCAGTGAGTCGAATGAGTTCCGAGCTAACTATGGCTACACCTTC.

The rearrangement joins TRBV4-2 to TRBJ2-1; 11 nucleotides align to TRBD2. CDR1 and CDR2 from the germline V gene are LGHNA and YNFKEQ. With 1 base clipped from V and 5 bases from J, the junction kept 7 bases outside the gene matches. The CDR3 is 17 residues long. This CDR3 is CASSQGSGGAKNNEQFF. The CDR3 DNA reads as TGTGCCAGCAGCCAAGGTAGCGGGGGGGCCAAGAACAATGAGCAGTTCTTC.